Below, 12 T cell receptor beta chains from the same sample are listed, as sequenced in a study of blood T cell repertoires in COVID-19. This table comes from immunoSEQ multiplex PCR, and its TCRdb copy is limited to in-frame clones, with some not included. Of 60,000 to 70,000 clones listed, 84% are singletons. The sample consisted of peripheral blood. The receptors come from a man aged 50 or older with active COVID-19.

This rearrangement joins TRBV10-3 to TRBJ2-1; TRBD2 aligns across 7 bases. CDR3 size: 13 residues. Germline trimming cut 4 bases from V and 5 bases from J; bases unmatched to any gene: 2. Germline V gives CDR1 ENHRY, CDR2 SYGVKD. Here the CDR3 reads CAISGRGDNEQFF. The CDR3 DNA follows: TGTGCCATCAGTGGTCGGGGGGACAATGAGCAGTTCTTC.

The rearrangement uses TRBV9 and TRBJ2-4; D possibly corresponds to TRBD2 (5 bases). The CDR3 consists of 11 residues. The ends were cut back, 3 bases at V and 8 bases at J, with 6 bases in the middle. Germline CDR1 is SGDLS and CDR2 is YYNGEE. The CDR3 sequence: CASSAGDIQYF. Written as DNA, the CDR3 is TGTGCCAGCAGCGCCGGGGACATTCAGTACTTC.

This clone was detected only once. The chain carries TRBV13 and TRBJ1-5, with TRBD1 as a possible D gene (5 bases). The V end was cut by 5 bases, the J end by 10 bases, with 12 bases between. Germline CDR1 and CDR2: PRHDT and FYEKMQ (reference sequence). The CDR3 runs 12 residues. CDR3 amino acids: CASSRRGLPQHF. In DNA form, the CDR3 reads TGTGCCAGCAGCCGACGGGGGTTACCCCAGCATTTT.

The V call is TRBV30, the J call TRBJ2-7, with 8 positions matching TRBD1. V gave up 1 base and J gave up 7 bases; unmatched junction bases: 15. Germline assignment: CDR1 GTSNPN and CDR2 SVGIG (reference sequence). The length of the CDR3 is 16 residues. CDR3 region: CAWSGGASGGLREQYF. For the CDR3, the DNA is TGTGCCTGGAGTGGAGGGGCCTCAGGGGGCTTACGAGAGCAGTACTTC.

This clone was seen only a few times. The CDR3 loop reads CASSLTGQGAYNSPLHF. The CDR3 region has the DNA TGCGCCAGCAGCTTGACCGGACAGGGGGCGTATAATTCACCCCTCCACTTT. V usage is TRBV5-1 and J usage is TRBJ1-6; 11 bases agree with TRBD1. The CDR3 loop spans 17 amino acids. CDR1 is SGHRS, CDR2 YFSETQ, per germline. J gave up 4 bases and V 1 base, and 4 bases lay outside the gene matches.

DNA of the CDR3: TGTGCCAGCTCACCACAGGGGTCTAGCACAGATACGCAGTATTTT. Translation gives CASSPQGSSTDTQYF. The V call is TRBV18, the J call TRBJ2-3; a possible D gene is TRBD1 (5 bases). CDR3 length equals 15 residues. Germline loops: CDR1 KGHSH, CDR2 LQKENI. Trimming left V 1 base short and J 0 bases short, with 8 bases between.

J is TRBJ2-6 and V is TRBV5-1, with a tentative D call TRBD2 (5 bases). This CDR3 has 15 residues. The V gene's germline CDR1 is SGHRS and CDR2 YFSETQ. V lost 4 bases and J 4 bases, leaving 12 bases between the germline ends. The CDR3 reads CASSPASGGANVLTF. For the CDR3, the DNA is TGCGCCAGCAGCCCTGCCTCGGGGGGGGCCAACGTCCTGACTTTC.

J is TRBJ2-1 and V is TRBV19; the match to TRBD2 covers 13 bases. This CDR3 comprises 18 residues. The junction had 11 bases not matched to a gene; V was cut back by 3 bases and J by 6 bases. Per germline, CDR1 LNHDA and CDR2 SQIVND (reference sequence). The CDR3 region is CASSMGLAGYIKSNEQFF. The CDR3 bases are TGTGCCAGTAGTATGGGACTAGCGGGATACATTAAATCCAATGAGCAGTTCTTC.

The chain uses TRBV6-5 and TRBJ1-3; D may be TRBD1 (6 bases). The V end lost 10 bases, the J end lost 2 bases, and 15 bases lay between the germline ends. Germline values: CDR1 MNHEY, CDR2 SVGAGI. The CDR3 is made up of 14 amino acids. The CDR3 nucleotides read TGTGCCACGAGCCTACAGGGAACTGGAAACACCATATATTTT. Translating gives CATSLQGTGNTIYF.

The V call is TRBV12-3 or TRBV12-4, the J call TRBJ2-3; D perhaps matches TRBD1 (6 bases). This CDR3 has 13 amino acids. V was clipped by 5 bases and J by 7 bases, with 13 bases between them. The CDR3 sequence: CASSEPGVHTQYF. In DNA, the CDR3 is TGTGCCAGCAGTGAGCCAGGGGTACATACGCAGTATTTT.

This clone has only one observation. The V call is TRBV10-3, the J call TRBJ2-7; 10 bases align to TRBD2. V lost 10 bases to trimming and J lost 2 bases; unmatched junction nucleotides: 5. CDR1 and CDR2 from the germline V gene are ENHRY and SYGVKD. The CDR3 is made up of 13 amino acids. The CDR3 sequence: CATLAGGTYEQYF. The CDR3 DNA reads as TGTGCCACCTTAGCGGGAGGTACCTACGAGCAGTACTTC.

The V and J genes are TRBV5-1 and TRBJ2-2; 8 bases fit TRBD2. The V segment lost 0 bases and the J segment 8 bases; nucleotides outside the gene matches: 6. CDR3 size: 15 residues. Germline CDR1 and CDR2: SGHRS and YFSETQ. The CDR3 bases are TGCGCCAGCAGCTTGGCGGGAGGGCCTGGAGGGGAGCTGTTTTTT. Translating gives CASSLAGGPGGELFF.